This TCR beta chain was identified in a study of blood T cell repertoires in COVID-19. The repertoire was sequenced with immunoSEQ multiplex PCR; TCRdb's copy has only in-frame clones and lacks some. The sample has 55,000 to 75,000 clones; about 87% are singletons. V lost 4 bases to trimming and J lost 1 base; unmatched junction nucleotides: 4. The CDR3 is 16 amino acids. Germline V gives CDR1 SGHKS, CDR2 YYEKEE (reference sequence). This chain joins TRBV5-5 and TRBJ2-4; the match to TRBD2 covers 11 bases. The sequencing sample was made of peripheral blood. The receptor was derived from a human donor with active COVID-19. The donor label of this sample is uncertain. CDR3 bases: TGTGCCAGCAGCCCTAGCGGGGGGTGGGCCAAAAACATTCAGTACTTC. Translated: CASSPSGGWAKNIQYF. The full variable domain, rest sourced from reference TRBV5-5 and TRBJ2-4, is DAGVTQSPTHLIKTRGQQVTLRCSPISGHKSVSWYQQVLGQGPQFIFQYYEKEERGRGNFPDRFSARQFPNYSSELNVNALLLGDSALYLCASSPSGGWAKNIQYFGAGTRLSVL.